One sample yielded the 24 T cell receptor beta chains listed below, sequenced in a study of cytomegalovirus exposure and HLA in healthy donors. Clones were sequenced by immunoSEQ multiplex PCR, and TCRdb holds only the in-frame ones, with some missing. The sample has around 230,000 clones, approximately 86% seen once. The specimen was PBMCs. The receptors were gathered from a woman aged 25 to 45 in good health and CMV-seropositive.

The chain couples TRBV19 to TRBJ2-3; D perhaps matches TRBD2 (5 bases). V was shortened by 5 bases and J by 4 bases, with 13 bases between the two germline ends. The CDR3 has 14 amino acids. Germline V gene sequence: CDR1 LNHDA, CDR2 SQIVND (reference sequence). The CDR3 sequence: CASSPTDGADTQYF. CDR3 sequence (DNA): TGTGCCAGTAGTCCTACGGACGGGGCAGATACGCAGTATTTT.

This clone has only one observation. The CDR3 loop is CASSLAQGGTGELFF. The CDR3 DNA is TGCGCCAGCAGCTTGGCTCAGGGGGGCACCGGGGAGCTGTTTTTT. This rearrangement joins TRBV5-1 to TRBJ2-2, with TRBD1 as a possible D gene (7 bases). The CDR3 runs 15 residues. Trimming took off 0 bases at V and 4 bases at J, with 10 bases between the two ends. Per germline, CDR1 SGHRS and CDR2 YFSETQ.

The chain combines TRBV7-4 with TRBJ2-7, with 7 bases matching TRBD1. CDR1 and CDR2 from the germline V gene are SGHVT and SQSDAQ. The CDR3 runs to 16 residues. J gave up 6 bases and V 1 base, and 12 bases lay outside the gene matches. CDR3 residues: CASSLGSKDRLVEQYF. The CDR3, as DNA: TGTGCCAGCAGCTTAGGGTCAAAGGACAGGTTGGTCGAGCAGTACTTC.

The table lists this clone with a few counts. The rearrangement links TRBV11-2 to TRBJ1-2; 7 bases map to TRBD1. V shed 3 bases and J 8 bases; nucleotides not matched to a gene: 6. The CDR3 spans 13 residues. CDR1 and CDR2 (germline): SGHAT, FQNNGV. CDR3 loop: CASSLTGPGGYTF. CDR3 nucleotides: TGTGCCAGCAGCTTGACAGGGCCCGGGGGCTACACCTTC. Variable domain in full (rest from reference TRBV11-2 and TRBJ1-2): EAGVAQSPRYKIIEKRQSVAFWCNPISGHATLYWYQQILGQGPKLLIQFQNNGVVDDSQLPKDRFSAERLKGVDSTLKIQPAKLEDSAVYLCASSLTGPGGYTFGSGTRLTVV.

This chain joins TRBV27 and TRBJ2-7; the match to TRBD1 covers 10 bases. V lost 5 bases to trimming and J lost 3 bases; unmatched junction nucleotides: 7. Germline V gene sequence: CDR1 MNHEY, CDR2 SMNVEV (reference sequence). There are 15 residues in the CDR3. DNA for the CDR3: TGTGCCAGCAGTACCGCCGGGACAGGGGACTACGAGCAGTACTTC. Translating gives CASSTAGTGDYEQYF.

The V gene is TRBV19, the J gene TRBJ1-2, with TRBD1 identical over 7 bases. After removal of 8 bases from V and 1 base from J, the junction contained 10 bases not matched to a gene. The CDR3 loop spans 15 amino acids. Germline values: CDR1 LNHDA, CDR2 SQIVND (reference sequence). CDR3 in DNA: TGTGCCAGTGGGACAGTTCTTTTGAATAACTATGGCTACACCTTC. Its translation is CASGTVLLNNYGYTF.

This sequence joins TRBV6-6 and TRBJ1-1; D remains ambiguous. The CDR3 is 15 residues long. Germline V gene sequence: CDR1 MNHNY, CDR2 SVGAGI (reference sequence). V lost 4 bases and J lost 0, with 12 bases in between. The CDR3 DNA follows: TGTGCCAGCAGTTTCCGTAGTGGAGTGAACACTGAAGCTTTCTTT. Protein: CASSFRSGVNTEAFF.

The chain recombines TRBV2 with TRBJ2-4, with D perhaps TRBD1 (6 bases). Trimming removed 6 bases at V and 7 bases at J, with 10 bases between. Germline V gene lookup returns CDR1 SNHLY and CDR2 FYNNEI. CDR3 length: 12 residues. DNA of the CDR3: TGTGCCAGCAGCCTAGGACAGAACATTCAGTACTTC. This gives the protein CASSLGQNIQYF.

This clone appeared a single time. This chain connects TRBV11-3 to TRBJ2-1, with 7 bases aligning to TRBD1. Germline assignment: CDR1 SGHNT and CDR2 YENEEA. V shed 4 bases, J shed 3 bases, and the junction held 6 bases outside the gene matches. The CDR3 sequence is 15 residues long. The CDR3 spells CASSSGTANYNEQFF. The CDR3, as DNA: TGTGCCAGCAGCTCCGGGACAGCCAACTACAATGAGCAGTTCTTC.

This clone appeared a few times. CDR3 region: CASSWGGITSSYEQYF. CDR3 DNA: TGTGCCAGCAGTTGGGGAGGGATCACGAGCTCCTACGAGCAGTACTTC. V usage is TRBV7-2 and J usage is TRBJ2-7; 7 positions match TRBD2. This CDR3 contains 16 residues. The germline V gene has CDR1 SGHTA and CDR2 FQGNSA. V was clipped by 6 bases and J by 0 bases; unmatched bases: 11. Drawing the rest from reference TRBV7-2 and TRBJ2-7, the complete variable domain is GAGVSQSPSNKVTEKGKDVELRCDPISGHTALYWYRQSLGQGLEFLIYFQGNSAPDKSGLPSDRFSAERTGGSVSTLTIQRTQQEDSAVYLCASSWGGITSSYEQYFGPGTRLTVT.

This clone was seen ten or more times. The rearrangement joins TRBV11-2 to TRBJ2-3, with D possibly being TRBD2 (5 bases). The V end was cut by 3 bases, the J end by 4 bases, with 14 bases between. Germline CDR1 and CDR2: SGHAT and FQNNGV. The CDR3 is 15 amino acids. The CDR3 region has the DNA TGTGCCAGCAGCTTTACGGGGTGGGGTGCAGATACGCAGTATTTT. Its protein product is CASSFTGWGADTQYF. Together with reference TRBV11-2 and TRBJ2-3, the CDR3 gives the full variable domain: EAGVAQSPRYKIIEKRQSVAFWCNPISGHATLYWYQQILGQGPKLLIQFQNNGVVDDSQLPKDRFSAERLKGVDSTLKIQPAKLEDSAVYLCASSFTGWGADTQYFGPGTRLTVL.

The chain recombines TRBV6-5 with TRBJ2-7, with D possibly matching TRBD1 (6 bases). V was trimmed by 5 bases and J by 2 bases, leaving 16 bases between them. CDR3 length: 15 amino acids. Looked up from germline, CDR1 is MNHEY and CDR2 is SVGAGI. CDR3 nucleotide sequence: TGTGCCAGCAGTACACAGGGCGATCATACCTACGAGCAGTACTTC. This translates into CASSTQGDHTYEQYF.

In DNA, the CDR3 is TGCAGCGTCACCCTTAGCGGGAGACCGTACGAGCAGTACTTC. Amino acid sequence: CSVTLSGRPYEQYF. The chain combines TRBV29-1 with TRBJ2-7; 9 bases agree with TRBD2. Losses at the gene ends were 6 bases for V and 4 bases for J; bases not matched to a gene: 10. Germline V gene sequence: CDR1 SQVTM, CDR2 ANQGSEA. The CDR3 sequence is 14 residues long.

V is TRBV7-9 and J is TRBJ2-3; no definite D call. Germline V lookup: CDR1 SEHNR, CDR2 FQNEAQ (reference sequence). Trimming left V 7 bases short and J 0 bases short, with 11 bases between. The CDR3 spans 14 residues. CDR3: CASNPTHSTDTQYF. CDR3 in DNA: TGTGCCAGCAACCCGACACACAGCACAGATACGCAGTATTTT.

The chain joins TRBV5-1 to TRBJ2-1; 11 bases fit TRBD2. Germline V gene lookup returns CDR1 SGHRS and CDR2 YFSETQ. CDR3 size: 15 residues. V was clipped by 5 bases and J by 7 bases; unmatched bases: 8. CDR3 in amino acids: CASRSTSGSLNEQFF. CDR3 sequence (DNA): TGCGCCAGCAGGTCTACTAGCGGGAGTTTAAATGAGCAGTTCTTC.

By share, this clone ranks as medium-sized. The chain is built from TRBV2 and TRBJ2-2, with D possibly TRBD1 on 6 matching bases. Trimming stripped 6 bases from V and 13 bases from J, with 15 bases between. Germline V lookup: CDR1 SNHLY, CDR2 FYNNEI. CDR3 length: 12 residues. This chain's CDR3 is CASRETGSWLFF. The DNA of the CDR3 is TGTGCCAGCAGGGAAACAGGGTCTTGGCTGTTTTTT.

The rearrangement joins TRBV6-1 to TRBJ2-1, with D possibly matching TRBD1 (7 bases). The CDR3 runs to 15 residues. V lost 6 bases and J lost 10, with 22 bases in between. Germline V lookup: CDR1 MNHNS, CDR2 SASEGT. In nucleotides, the CDR3 is TGTGCCAGCAGAGGGAGGACTATTCTACAGGGGGAGCAGTTCTTC. As protein: CASRGRTILQGEQFF.

This clone occurred once. Here the CDR3 reads CASSTVPGFAEAFF. The CDR3 bases are TGCGCCAGCAGCACGGTGCCAGGGTTCGCTGAAGCTTTCTTT. This sequence joins TRBV5-1 and TRBJ1-1, with a weak D call TRBD1 (5 bases). V was cut by 4 bases and J by 6 bases, with 16 bases left in between. This CDR3 region has 14 residues. Germline CDR1 SGHRS, CDR2 YFSETQ.

Here the CDR3 DNA reads TGTGCCAGCAGTGCTCCATACAGGGGGGAAAACACTGAAGCTTTCTTT. Amino acids: CASSAPYRGENTEAFF. This chain joins TRBV28 and TRBJ1-1; TRBD1 matches at 8 bases. The CDR3 consists of 16 residues. Germline V gives CDR1 MDHEN, CDR2 SYDVKM. J was trimmed by 2 bases and V by 5 bases; bases with no gene match: 10.

The chain has TRBV5-1 and TRBJ1-2; 7 bases agree with TRBD1. The germline V gene encodes CDR1 SGHRS and CDR2 YFSETQ. V lost 5 bases to trimming and J lost 4 bases; unmatched junction nucleotides: 5. This CDR3 is 13 amino acids long. CDR3 sequence (DNA): TGCGCCAGCAGTCTGACAGGGCGCTATGGCTACACCTTC. The encoded protein is CASSLTGRYGYTF.

The chain combines TRBV29-1 with TRBJ2-7; 7 positions agree with TRBD2. V shed 2 bases and J 2 bases; nucleotides not matched to a gene: 9. The germline V gene has CDR1 SQVTM and CDR2 ANQGSEA. This CDR3 is 15 amino acids long. Here the CDR3 DNA reads TGCAGCGTTGAACCAGAAGAGGGAGGGGCCTACGAGCAGTACTTC. It codes for CSVEPEEGGAYEQYF.

V is TRBV19 and J is TRBJ1-2, with 8 bases aligning to TRBD1. Trimming removed 4 bases from V and 6 bases from J; junction bases left unmatched: 7. The CDR3 extends over 14 amino acids. Looked up from germline, CDR1 is LNHDA and CDR2 is SQIVND (reference sequence). The CDR3 here is CASSSRGLRNGYTF. The CDR3 DNA sequence: TGTGCCAGTAGTAGCAGGGGGCTTAGAAATGGCTACACCTTC.

The J gene is TRBJ2-7, the V gene TRBV5-1, with a weak D call TRBD1 (5 bases). CDR1 is SGHRS, CDR2 YFSETQ, per germline. The ends were cut back, 1 base at V and 2 bases at J, with 10 bases in the middle. This CDR3 spans 14 amino acids. In DNA form, the CDR3 reads TGCGCCAGCAGCTTGTTACAGGACCCCTACGAGCAGTACTTC. This codes for CASSLLQDPYEQYF.

The rearrangement joins TRBV19 to TRBJ1-5, with 8 bases lining up with TRBD1. The germline V gene has CDR1 LNHDA and CDR2 SQIVND (reference sequence). V dropped 0 bases and J dropped 6; count of bases not matched to a gene: 10. CDR3 length equals 17 residues. CDR3 in amino acids: CASSIDPGGPWGQPQHF. In nucleotides, the CDR3 is TGTGCCAGTAGTATAGACCCAGGGGGCCCCTGGGGTCAGCCCCAGCATTTT.